The following is a T cell receptor (beta chain) sequence with its context. The antigen remains undetermined. These data belong to a study of T cells in Graves' hyperthyroidism and ophthalmopathy. Findings and limits, study-wide: Clonotypes that were expanded in thyroid above 0.001 mostly appeared in blood too. Median prediction lead before ophthalmopathy onset was around seven months with the model.

What was amplified from RNA transcripts were TCR beta CDR3 regions. During a first-round RT-PCR of the TCR CDR3, the HTBI primer set was used. In TCRdb, the multiplex PCR reads were re-called with MiXCR into one record per CDR3 protein. The sample consists of some 510,000 distinct CDR3 sequences, 20% to 25% of them appearing once. Investigators excluded patients with uncontrolled infection, other autoimmune disease, pregnancy or lactation. PBMCs came from less than 11 ml fresh peripheral blood. Material for sequencing was blood. This sequence was found in a young man with Graves' hyperthyroidism.

CDR3 sequence (DNA): TGTGCCAGTAGCGACAGGGCAGAAGAGACCCAGTACTTC. This codes for CASSDRAEETQYF. This rearrangement joins TRBV28 to TRBJ2-5, with 7 nucleotides matching TRBD1. Trimming removed 9 bases from V and 3 bases from J; junction bases left unmatched: 7. Per germline, CDR1 MDHEN and CDR2 SYDVKM. CDR3 length: 13 residues.